This T cell receptor (beta chain) was found in a study of OX40 agonist ivuxolimab in advanced cancers. Broadly, across the study: Ivuxolimab, which targeted the costimulatory receptor OX40 (CD134), was an agonistic, fully human IgG2 monoclonal antibody. Partial responses occurred in three dose-escalation patients, of whom one had hepatocellular carcinoma and two had cutaneous melanoma. The purpose of peripheral TCRbeta sequencing was to test whether ivuxolimab changed TCR sequence diversity and led to clonal T-cell expansion. The monotherapy dose-escalation portion (N ≈ 50 patients) of the phase I ivuxolimab trial is reported in the paper. In the dose-escalation cohort, around four fifths of patients were male, and the mean age was 60 years with a range of about 20 to 80. Of the approximately 54 dose-escalation patients, hepatocellular carcinoma was present in 19, melanoma in about 15, renal cell carcinoma in 9 and head and neck cancer in 9. Intravenous ivuxolimab was administered to patients every 2 weeks at six dose levels: 0.01, 0.1, 0.3, 1.5, 3 and 10 mg/kg. Prior anti-PD-1, anti-PD-L1 or anti-CTLA-4 therapy was permitted, and checkpoint inhibitors had been received by under 50% of dose-escalation patients. The paper's findings and limits, for the study overall: Low levels of normalized T-cell clonal expansion were also seen in some patients who did not respond. Antigen specificity was not determined for the clonally expanded peripheral T cells. After ivuxolimab, CD8+ T cells had more expanded clones than CD4+ T cells on average. Partial responders in the 0.1-3.0 mg/kg groups had among the lowest normalized peripheral clonal expansion, especially among CD8+ T cells. At doses of 0.1 to 3.0 mg/kg, clonal expansion of both CD4+ and CD8+ blood T cells was observed from baseline to week 6.

Patients with a history of autoimmune disease or receiving systemic immunosuppression were excluded from the trial. Peripheral blood for TCR sequencing was collected from all dose cohorts at baseline, on cycle 4 day 1, and on cycle 7 day 1. The samples were taken from a phase I, first-in-human, multicenter, open-label dose-escalation trial of ivuxolimab. Adults with locally advanced or metastatic melanoma, renal cell, hepatocellular, or head and neck squamous cell carcinoma were enrolled in the trial. CD4+ and CD8+ T cells were sorted separately from peripheral blood before TCR sequencing. Genomic DNA was extracted from sorted cells for sequencing of the TCRbeta CDR3 region. The immunoSEQ Assay was used for sequencing of TCRbeta CDR3 regions. Here the immuneACCESS table is served through TCRdb, limited to in-frame sequences with V and J called. Missing clones are a known gap in these copies; in checked studies unresolved V genes cover under half, and the rest lacks a known reason. Here the sample has 40,000 to 45,000 clones; about 80% occur a single time. The top ten constitute about 10% of the sample.

A note on this clone: Its target antigen remains unknown. Within one base of it there is no much larger clone, and no base qualities were kept.

From cysteine to phenylalanine, the CDR3 is 15 amino acids long. The entry retains the CDR3 DNA only, 45 bases that are in frame from base 1. Per the germline V gene (reference sequence), SGHNT is the CDR1 and YYREEE is the CDR2. Here V drops 4 bases and J drops 7 bases, and the junction holds 9 bases not matched to any gene. This sequence uses TRBV5-4 and TRBJ2-1; TRBD2 lines up with 9 middle nucleotides. This TCR came from an adult with an advanced solid tumor such as melanoma, head and neck, liver or kidney cancer. This sample comprised CD4+ or CD8+ T cells sorted from blood, obtained in a trial of the OX40 agonist ivuxolimab. The sequenced DNA: TGTGCCAGCAGCGGTTTAGCGGGAGCGGGAAATGAGCAGTTCTTC. Translated, this is CASSGLAGAGNEQFF.